Below, 21 T cell receptor beta chains from the same sample are listed, as sequenced in a study of shared clonotypes between healthy human individuals (dated by TCRdb to 2020 to 2022). Library creation used the immunoSEQ multiplex PCR assay. TCRdb retrieved this table from immuneACCESS and kept in-frame rearrangements only. Not all clones are present; in checked studies, unresolved V genes account for under half, and no reason is known for the remainder. The sample contains about 680,000 clones, around 73% of them found a single time. Of the sample, around 2% is held by the ten largest clones. Sequenced input: memory CD4+ T cells sorted from blood. The cell subset or site label, as the study defines it: CD45RA-negative fraction. These receptors all stem from a young woman in good health.

V is TRBV7-2 and J is TRBJ2-7, with D tentatively TRBD1 (6 bases). Trimming shortened V by 1 base and J by 5 bases, and 15 bases separated the two germline ends. The CDR3 extends over 15 amino acids. Germline CDR1 reads SGHTA; CDR2 reads FQGNSA. CDR3 sequence reads: CASSLEDSSRHEQYF. The DNA for the CDR3 is TGTGCCAGCAGCTTAGAGGACAGTTCCCGGCACGAGCAGTACTTC.

The genes are TRBV5-1 and TRBJ1-2, with D possibly being TRBD1 (5 bases). CDR1 is SGHRS and CDR2 is YFSETQ in the germline V gene. V was shortened by 3 bases and J by 6 bases, with 12 bases between the two germline ends. This CDR3 has 13 amino acids. For the CDR3, the DNA is TGCGCCAGCAGCTCCGGGGGGAAAGATGGCTACACCTTC. The encoded protein is CASSSGGKDGYTF.

The chain recombines TRBV5-1 with TRBJ1-1; possible D gene TRBD1, 6 bases. The germline V gene encodes CDR1 SGHRS and CDR2 YFSETQ. V gave up 2 bases and J gave up 7 bases, with 12 bases separating them. This CDR3 is 13 amino acids long. The CDR3 here is CASSFGGAGEAFF. CDR3 bases: TGCGCCAGCAGCTTTGGGGGGGCAGGTGAAGCTTTCTTT. The whole variable domain, filled in from reference TRBV5-1 and TRBJ1-1, reads KAGVTQTPRYLIKTRGQQVTLSCSPISGHRSVSWYQQTPGQGLQFLFEYFSETQRNKGNFPGRFSGRQFSNSRSEMNVSTLELGDSALYLCASSFGGAGEAFFGQGTRLTVV.

This clone turned up a few times. The rearrangement joins TRBV27 to TRBJ2-4, with 8 bases fitting TRBD1. Germline V gives CDR1 MNHEY, CDR2 SMNVEV (reference sequence). With V trimmed by 4 bases and J by 0 bases, 8 bases remained unmatched. There are 17 residues in the CDR3. This chain's CDR3 is CASSYRLDRGAKNIQYF. DNA of the CDR3: TGTGCCAGCAGTTATCGGTTAGACAGGGGAGCCAAAAACATTCAGTACTTC.

The chain recombines TRBV4-1 with TRBJ2-5; 9 nucleotides align to TRBD1. Germline CDR1 and CDR2: MGHRA and YSYEKL. V dropped 4 bases and J dropped 5; count of bases not matched to a gene: 8. The CDR3 length is 15 residues. CDR3 sequence: CASSLTGTGMETQYF. In DNA form, the CDR3 reads TGCGCCAGCAGCCTCACCGGGACAGGGATGGAGACCCAGTACTTC.

The chain recombines TRBV25-1 with TRBJ2-7; D tentatively reads TRBD1 or TRBD2 (6 bases each). The germline gives CDR1 MGHDK, CDR2 SYGVNS. This CDR3 is built from 13 residues. The V and J ends lost 5 bases and 8 bases respectively, with 16 bases between them. Here the CDR3 reads CASSSRDGGKQYF. CDR3 bases: TGTGCCAGCAGTTCCCGGGACGGGGGCAAGCAGTACTTC.

V usage is TRBV10-3 and J usage is TRBJ2-3; D is unclear. The V end lost 10 bases, the J end lost 2 bases, and 16 bases lay between the germline ends. The CDR3 is made up of 14 amino acids. Per the germline V gene, CDR1 is ENHRY and CDR2 is SYGVKD. The CDR3 coding sequence is TGTGCCACCTCTAGGTGGGTCCACACAGATACGCAGTATTTT. Protein: CATSRWVHTDTQYF.

CDR3 nucleotides: TGTGCCAGTAGTATAGACACCGGGACAGGGCAGGAAAAACTGTTTTTT. It yields the protein CASSIDTGTGQEKLFF. The chain is built from TRBV19 and TRBJ1-4, with TRBD1 identical over 9 bases. The CDR3 is 16 amino acids. CDR1 and CDR2 (germline): LNHDA, SQIVND (reference sequence). V lost 0 bases, J lost 8 bases, and 7 bases stayed unmatched.

The chain couples TRBV14 to TRBJ1-2, with D unclear. Germline lookup yields CDR1 SGHDN and CDR2 FVKESK. Trimming cost V 2 bases and J 2 bases, with 9 bases left between them. The length of the CDR3 is 14 residues. The CDR3 bases are TGTGCCAGCAGCCAATTGGGCGGGAACTATGGCTACACCTTC. Amino acid sequence: CASSQLGGNYGYTF.

The chain employs TRBV27 and TRBJ2-7; D remains unclear. V lost 8 bases to trimming and J lost 0 bases, with 17 bases between them. This CDR3 has 15 residues. Germline V gene data show CDR1 as MNHEY and CDR2 as SMNVEV (reference sequence). The CDR3 here is CASSSTKESSYEQYF. CDR3 in DNA: TGTGCCAGCTCTTCCACCAAGGAGAGCTCCTACGAGCAGTACTTC.

A few counts support this clone. The rearrangement links TRBV7-9 to TRBJ2-2, with 7 bases identical to TRBD2. Germline V CDR1 and CDR2: SEHNR, FQNEAQ (reference sequence). CDR3 length equals 13 residues. Trimming at V came to 8 bases and at J to 5 bases, leaving 5 bases not matched to a gene. The CDR3 DNA reads as TGTGCCAGCGGCGCGGGAGAGACCGGGGAGCTGTTTTTT. Translation: CASGAGETGELFF.

CDR3 in amino acids: CAISREPPYEQYF. The CDR3 nucleotides read TGTGCCATCAGTCGGGAGCCCCCCTACGAGCAGTACTTC. V gene TRBV10-3 combines with J gene TRBJ2-7, with a possible D match to TRBD2 (6 bases). With 5 bases removed from V and 2 bases from J, the gap between germline ends came to 10 bases. CDR1 is ENHRY and CDR2 is SYGVKD in the germline V gene. This CDR3 is built from 13 residues.

A single count supports this clone. This rearrangement joins TRBV4-1 to TRBJ2-2, with TRBD1 as a possible D gene (6 bases). The CDR3 runs 15 residues. Per germline, CDR1 MGHRA and CDR2 YSYEKL. Trimming removed 4 bases from V and 1 base from J, with 10 bases in between. The CDR3 loop is CASSPPGQNTGELFF. The CDR3 DNA is TGCGCCAGCAGCCCGCCGGGACAGAACACCGGGGAGCTGTTTTTT.

The V and J genes are TRBV6-4 and TRBJ2-2, with a possible D match to TRBD1 (6 bases). The CDR3 runs 14 residues. V shed 6 bases and J shed 5 bases, with 13 bases lying between them. Germline CDR1 reads MRHNA; CDR2 reads SNTAGT. CDR3 sequence: CASSPVQGTGELFF. CDR3 in DNA: TGTGCCAGCAGCCCTGTACAGGGTACCGGGGAGCTGTTTTTT.

V gene TRBV6-5 combines with J gene TRBJ1-1, with D tentatively TRBD1 (5 bases). This CDR3 is 15 amino acids long. V was trimmed by 5 bases and J by 4 bases, leaving 17 bases between them. From germline, CDR1 is MNHEY and CDR2 SVGAGI. CDR3 nucleotides: TGTGCCAGCAGTCGACATGGGGCTTTGGGCACTGAAGCTTTCTTT. Protein product: CASSRHGALGTEAFF.

This clone was seen a single time. A clone one base away is much larger, so this may be a read error. This CDR3 is also generated by other DNA sequences in the sample. This chain connects TRBV5-1 to TRBJ2-7, with 12 bases fitting TRBD2. V lost 3 bases and J lost 0; bases outside the gene matches: 1. Germline CDR1 SGHRS, CDR2 YFSETQ. This CDR3 region has 15 residues. CDR3 sequence (DNA): TGCGCCAGCAGCTCGGGACTAGCGGGCTCCTACGAGCAGTACTTC. This encodes CASSSGLAGSYEQYF.

The gene calls are TRBV29-1 and TRBJ1-1; the D is unclear. The germline gives CDR1 SQVTM, CDR2 ANQGSEA. The CDR3 loop spans 13 amino acids. Trimming cost V 4 bases and J 6 bases, with 15 bases left between them. Written as DNA, the CDR3 is TGCAGCGTTGCTTCCGACTATGGGGCTGAAGCTTTCTTT. Translating it yields CSVASDYGAEAFF.

This clone was detected once. The V call is TRBV5-1, the J call TRBJ1-4; D is perhaps TRBD1 (5 bases). The CDR3 has 20 residues. Deletions cut 1 base from V and 4 bases from J, with 26 bases between. The germline CDR1 and CDR2 sequences are SGHRS and YFSETQ. Written as DNA, the CDR3 is TGCGCCAGCAGCTTGTCGGCCAGTGGGCAGGAGAGGGGAGTTAATGAAAAACTGTTTTTT. Its translation is CASSLSASGQERGVNEKLFF. The variable domain in full, completed from reference TRBV5-1 and TRBJ1-4, reads KAGVTQTPRYLIKTRGQQVTLSCSPISGHRSVSWYQQTPGQGLQFLFEYFSETQRNKGNFPGRFSGRQFSNSRSEMNVSTLELGDSALYLCASSLSASGQERGVNEKLFFGSGTQLSVL.

This chain joins TRBV7-2 and TRBJ2-7; D gene uncertain. Germline V gene sequence: CDR1 SGHTA, CDR2 FQGNSA. The CDR3 length is 11 residues. Trimming removed 3 bases at V and 4 bases at J, with 4 bases between. CDR3 nucleotide sequence: TGTGCCAGCAGCTTCCTGTACGAGCAGTACTTC. Protein sequence: CASSFLYEQYF.

The rearrangement joins TRBV5-1 to TRBJ1-1; D is possibly TRBD1 (6 bases). The germline gives CDR1 SGHRS, CDR2 YFSETQ. The CDR3 is made up of 14 amino acids. The germline V and J ends were trimmed by 7 bases and 4 bases, with 17 bases remaining between them. The CDR3 DNA reads as TGCGCCAGCGGTAACAGGGAAGGTGGCACTGAAGCTTTCTTT. This sequence encodes CASGNREGGTEAFF.

The chain joins TRBV28 to TRBJ2-7; D uncertain. Germline CDR1 and CDR2: MDHEN and SYDVKM. V lost 2 bases and J 6 bases, leaving 8 bases between the germline ends. This CDR3 has 12 amino acids. CDR3 nucleotides: TGTGCCAGCAGTTTACTGTCTCGCGAGCAGTACTTC. Translation: CASSLLSREQYF.